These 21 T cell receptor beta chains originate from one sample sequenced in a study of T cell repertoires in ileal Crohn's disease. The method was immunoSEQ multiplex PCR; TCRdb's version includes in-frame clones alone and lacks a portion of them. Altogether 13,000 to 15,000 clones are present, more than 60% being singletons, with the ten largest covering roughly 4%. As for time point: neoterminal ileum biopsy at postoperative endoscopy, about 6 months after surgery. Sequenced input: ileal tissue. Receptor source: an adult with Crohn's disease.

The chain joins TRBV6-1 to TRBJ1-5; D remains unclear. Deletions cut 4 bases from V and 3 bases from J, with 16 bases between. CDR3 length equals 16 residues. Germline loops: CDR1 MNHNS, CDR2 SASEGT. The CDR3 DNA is TGTGCCAGCAGTGCGGGGTGGGGATGGGACAATCAGCCCCAGCATTTT. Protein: CASSAGWGWDNQPQHF.

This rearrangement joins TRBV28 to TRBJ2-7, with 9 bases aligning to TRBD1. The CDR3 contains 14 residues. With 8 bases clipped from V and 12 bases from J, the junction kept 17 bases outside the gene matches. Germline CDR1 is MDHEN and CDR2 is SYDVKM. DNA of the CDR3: TGTGCCAGCTGTGGGGGGGACAGGGTATTTGAACGGTACTTC. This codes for CASCGGDRVFERYF.

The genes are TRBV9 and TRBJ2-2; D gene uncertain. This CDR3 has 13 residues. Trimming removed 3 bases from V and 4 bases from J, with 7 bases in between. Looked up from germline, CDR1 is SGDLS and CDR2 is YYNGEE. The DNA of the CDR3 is TGTGCCAGCAGCGCCTCCATCACCGGGGAGCTGTTTTTT. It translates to CASSASITGELFF.

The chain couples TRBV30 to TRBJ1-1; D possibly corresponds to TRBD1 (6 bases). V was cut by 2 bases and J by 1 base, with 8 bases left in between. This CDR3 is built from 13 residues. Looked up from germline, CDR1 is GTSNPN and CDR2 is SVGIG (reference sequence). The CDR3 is CAWSLQGNTEAFF. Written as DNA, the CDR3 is TGTGCCTGGAGTCTACAGGGGAACACTGAAGCTTTCTTT.

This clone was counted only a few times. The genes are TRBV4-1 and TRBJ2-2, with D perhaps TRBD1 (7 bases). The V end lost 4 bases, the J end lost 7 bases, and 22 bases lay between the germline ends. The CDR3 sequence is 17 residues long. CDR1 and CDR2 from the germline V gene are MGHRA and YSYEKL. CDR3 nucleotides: TGCGCCAGCAGCCCAACCCCACGACAGGGAGGACACGGGGAGCTGTTTTTT. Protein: CASSPTPRQGGHGELFF.

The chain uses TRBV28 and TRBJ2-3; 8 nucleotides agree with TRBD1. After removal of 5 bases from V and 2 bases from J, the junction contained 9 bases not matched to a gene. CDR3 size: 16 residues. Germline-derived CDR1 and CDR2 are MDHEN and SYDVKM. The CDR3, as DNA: TGTGCCAGCAGTGTACAGGGGGGAGGTCTCACAGATACGCAGTATTTT. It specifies CASSVQGGGLTDTQYF.

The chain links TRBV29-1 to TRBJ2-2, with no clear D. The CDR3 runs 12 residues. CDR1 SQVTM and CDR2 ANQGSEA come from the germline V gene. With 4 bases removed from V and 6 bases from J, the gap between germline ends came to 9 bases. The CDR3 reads CSVAIGAGELFF. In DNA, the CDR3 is TGCAGCGTTGCAATAGGCGCCGGGGAGCTGTTTTTT.

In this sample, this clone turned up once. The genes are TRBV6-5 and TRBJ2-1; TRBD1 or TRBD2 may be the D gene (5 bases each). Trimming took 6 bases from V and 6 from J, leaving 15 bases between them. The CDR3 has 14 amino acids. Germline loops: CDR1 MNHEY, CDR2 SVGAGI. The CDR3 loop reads CASRPGTTSNEQFF. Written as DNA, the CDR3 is TGTGCCAGCAGGCCCGGGACGACTTCCAATGAGCAGTTCTTC.

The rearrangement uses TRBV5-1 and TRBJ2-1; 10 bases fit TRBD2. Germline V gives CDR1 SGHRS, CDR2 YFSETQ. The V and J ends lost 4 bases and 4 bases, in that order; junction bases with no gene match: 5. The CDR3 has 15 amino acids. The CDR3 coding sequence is TGCGCCAGCAGCCCCAGCGGGAGGGTTTACAATGAGCAGTTCTTC. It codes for CASSPSGRVYNEQFF.

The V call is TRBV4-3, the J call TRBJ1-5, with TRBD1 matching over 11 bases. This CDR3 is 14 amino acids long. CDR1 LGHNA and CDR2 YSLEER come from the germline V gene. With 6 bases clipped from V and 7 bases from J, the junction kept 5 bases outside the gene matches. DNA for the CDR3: TGCGCCAGCAGAGGGACAGGGGGAGGGCAGCCCCAGCATTTT. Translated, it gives CASRGTGGGQPQHF.

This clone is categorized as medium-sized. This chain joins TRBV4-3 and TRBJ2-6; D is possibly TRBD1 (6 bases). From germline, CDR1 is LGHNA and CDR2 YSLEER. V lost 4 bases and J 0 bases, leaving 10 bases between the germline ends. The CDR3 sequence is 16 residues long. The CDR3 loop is CASSPVQGSGANVLTF. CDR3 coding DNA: TGCGCCAGCAGCCCGGTACAGGGCTCTGGGGCCAACGTCCTGACTTTC.

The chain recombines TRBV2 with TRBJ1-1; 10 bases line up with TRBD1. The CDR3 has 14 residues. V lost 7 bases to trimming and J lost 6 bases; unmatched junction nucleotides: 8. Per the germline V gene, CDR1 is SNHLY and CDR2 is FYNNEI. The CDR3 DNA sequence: TGTGCCAGCACCTCGGACAGGGGGAGGGCTGAAGCTTTCTTT. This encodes CASTSDRGRAEAFF.

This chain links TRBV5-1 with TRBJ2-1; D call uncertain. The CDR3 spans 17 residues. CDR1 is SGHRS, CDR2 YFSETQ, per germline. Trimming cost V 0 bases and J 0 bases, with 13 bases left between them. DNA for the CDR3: TGCGCCAGCAGCTTGGATGTGTGGTTGCGCTCCTACAATGAGCAGTTCTTC. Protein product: CASSLDVWLRSYNEQFF. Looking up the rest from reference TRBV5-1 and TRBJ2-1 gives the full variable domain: KAGVTQTPRYLIKTRGQQVTLSCSPISGHRSVSWYQQTPGQGLQFLFEYFSETQRNKGNFPGRFSGRQFSNSRSEMNVSTLELGDSALYLCASSLDVWLRSYNEQFFGPGTRLTVL.

CDR3 DNA: TGTGCCAGCAGCACGACAGGCGCTGAAGCTTTCTTT. Residues: CASSTTGAEAFF. The chain combines TRBV9 with TRBJ1-1, with D possibly TRBD1 on 6 matching bases. Deletions cut 4 bases from V and 6 bases from J, with 10 bases between. Germline assignment: CDR1 SGDLS and CDR2 YYNGEE. The CDR3 contains 12 residues.

DNA of the CDR3: TGCAGTGCCGAGGGCGGCGGGGAGCTGTTTTTT. Protein sequence: CSAEGGGELFF. The chain links TRBV20-1 to TRBJ2-2; D possibly corresponds to TRBD2 (5 bases). Germline values: CDR1 DFQATT, CDR2 SNEGSKA (reference sequence). CDR3 length: 11 residues. Trimming took 6 bases from V and 7 from J, leaving 9 bases between them.

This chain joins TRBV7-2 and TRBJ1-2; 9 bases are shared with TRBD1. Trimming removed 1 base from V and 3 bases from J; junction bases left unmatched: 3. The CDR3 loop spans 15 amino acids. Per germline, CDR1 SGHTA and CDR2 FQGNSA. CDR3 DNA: TGTGCCAGCAGCTTAGGGGACAGGGTGGACTATGGCTACACCTTC. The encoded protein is CASSLGDRVDYGYTF.

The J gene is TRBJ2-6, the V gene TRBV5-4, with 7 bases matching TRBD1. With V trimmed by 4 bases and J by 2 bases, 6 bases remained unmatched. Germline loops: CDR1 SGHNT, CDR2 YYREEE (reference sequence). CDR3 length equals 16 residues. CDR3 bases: TGTGCCAGCAGCCGCGGCCAGGGGGCTGGGGCCAACGTCCTGACTTTC. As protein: CASSRGQGAGANVLTF.

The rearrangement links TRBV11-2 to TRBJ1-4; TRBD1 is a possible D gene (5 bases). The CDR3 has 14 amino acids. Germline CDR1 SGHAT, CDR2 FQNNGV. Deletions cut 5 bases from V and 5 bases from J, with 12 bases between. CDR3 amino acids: CASSVRQSNEKLFF. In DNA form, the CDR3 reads TGTGCCAGCAGCGTACGACAGTCCAATGAAAAACTGTTTTTT.

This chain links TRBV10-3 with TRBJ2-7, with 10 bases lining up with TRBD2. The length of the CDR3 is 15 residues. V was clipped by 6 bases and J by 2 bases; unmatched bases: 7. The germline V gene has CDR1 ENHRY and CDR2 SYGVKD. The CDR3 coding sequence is TGTGCCATCAGGAATCTAGCGGGAGTTACCTACGAGCAGTACTTC. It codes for CAIRNLAGVTYEQYF.

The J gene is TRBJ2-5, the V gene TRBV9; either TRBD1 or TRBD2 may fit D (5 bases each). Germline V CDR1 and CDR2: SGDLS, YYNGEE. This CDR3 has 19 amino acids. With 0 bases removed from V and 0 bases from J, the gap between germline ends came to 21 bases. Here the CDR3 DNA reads TGTGCCAGCAGCGTAGCCCCAGGGTGGGGGTTGGGGGACCAAGAGACCCAGTACTTC. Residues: CASSVAPGWGLGDQETQYF. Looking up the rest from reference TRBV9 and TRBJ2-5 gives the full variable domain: DSGVTQTPKHLITATGQRVTLRCSPRSGDLSVYWYQQSLDQGLQFLIQYYNGEERAKGNILERFSAQQFPDLHSELNLSSLELGDSALYFCASSVAPGWGLGDQETQYFGPGTRLLVL.

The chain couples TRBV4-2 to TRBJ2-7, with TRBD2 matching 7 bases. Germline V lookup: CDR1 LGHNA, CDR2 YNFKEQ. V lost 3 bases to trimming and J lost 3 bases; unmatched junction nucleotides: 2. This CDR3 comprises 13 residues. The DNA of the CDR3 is TGTGCCAGCAGCCATGGCGGGAGCTACGAGCAGTACTTC. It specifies CASSHGGSYEQYF.